This T cell receptor beta chain derives from a study of blood T cells in healthy people across ages. A second about 7 to 12 cycle PCR used barcoded and J-beta primers. TCRdb reprocessed the 5' RACE reads via MiXCR and lists one record per CDR3 protein. Of more than 700,000 distinct CDR3 sequences listed, around 50% were seen once; the top ten hold around 18%. On this clonotype itself: A read error is possible here, since a much larger clone lies one base away.

The CDR3 is made up of 14 amino acids. CDR1 MNHEY and CDR2 SVGAGI come from the germline V gene. Sequenced sample: blood. This chain links TRBV6-5 with TRBJ2-3; D is ambiguous. This TCR came from a man at least 80 years old in good health. The CDR3 loop reads CASSDSNSGDTQYF. In DNA form, the CDR3 reads TGTGCCAGCAGTGACTCGAACTCTGGGGATACGCAGTATTTT.